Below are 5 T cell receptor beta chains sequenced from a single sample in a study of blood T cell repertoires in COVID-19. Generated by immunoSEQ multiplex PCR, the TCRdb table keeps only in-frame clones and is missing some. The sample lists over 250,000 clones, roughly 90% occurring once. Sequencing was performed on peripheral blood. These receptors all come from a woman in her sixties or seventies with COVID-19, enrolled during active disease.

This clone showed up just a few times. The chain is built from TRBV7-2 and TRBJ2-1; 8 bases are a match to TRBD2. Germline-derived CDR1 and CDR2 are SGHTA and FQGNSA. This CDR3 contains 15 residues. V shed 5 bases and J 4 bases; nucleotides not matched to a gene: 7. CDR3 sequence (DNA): TGTGCCAGCAGCCCCGGGGGGGCGAGGTACAATGAGCAGTTCTTC. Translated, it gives CASSPGGARYNEQFF.

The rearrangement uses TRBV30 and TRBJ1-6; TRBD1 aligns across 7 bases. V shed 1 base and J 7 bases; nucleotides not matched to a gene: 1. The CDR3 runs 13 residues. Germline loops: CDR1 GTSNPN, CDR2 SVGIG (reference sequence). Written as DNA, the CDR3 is TGTGCCTGGAGTGCAGGGGGGAATTCACCCCTCCACTTT. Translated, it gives CAWSAGGNSPLHF.

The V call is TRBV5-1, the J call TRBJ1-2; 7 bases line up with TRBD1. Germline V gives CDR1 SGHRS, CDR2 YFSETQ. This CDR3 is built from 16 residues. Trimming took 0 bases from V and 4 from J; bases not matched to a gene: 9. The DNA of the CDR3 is TGCGCCAGCAGCTTGGATCAGGGGGACGACCCCTATGGCTACACCTTC. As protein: CASSLDQGDDPYGYTF.

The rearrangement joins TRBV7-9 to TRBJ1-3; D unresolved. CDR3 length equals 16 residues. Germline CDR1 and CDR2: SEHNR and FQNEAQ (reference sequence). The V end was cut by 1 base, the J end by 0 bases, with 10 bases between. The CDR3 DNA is TGTGCCAGCAGCTTAGAGGCAGCGGGCTCTGGAAACACCATATATTTT. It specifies CASSLEAAGSGNTIYF.

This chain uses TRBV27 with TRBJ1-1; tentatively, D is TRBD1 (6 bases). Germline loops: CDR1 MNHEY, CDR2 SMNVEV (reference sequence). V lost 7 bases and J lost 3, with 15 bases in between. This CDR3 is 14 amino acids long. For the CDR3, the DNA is TGTGCCAGCACTCCCCCGGGACAAGACACTGAAGCTTTCTTT. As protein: CASTPPGQDTEAFF.